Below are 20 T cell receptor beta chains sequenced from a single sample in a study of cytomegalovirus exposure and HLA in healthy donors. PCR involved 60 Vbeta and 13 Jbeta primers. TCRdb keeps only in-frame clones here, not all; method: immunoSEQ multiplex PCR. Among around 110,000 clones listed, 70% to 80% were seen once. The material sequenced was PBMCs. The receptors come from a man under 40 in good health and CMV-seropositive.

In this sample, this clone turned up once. The CDR3 DNA reads as TGTGCCAGCAGCGCACGGGGTAGGGAGACCCAGTACTTC. Translated, it gives CASSARGRETQYF. The rearrangement uses TRBV7-9 and TRBJ2-5, with D perhaps matching TRBD2 (5 bases). This CDR3 has 13 residues. The germline V gene has CDR1 SEHNR and CDR2 FQNEAQ (reference sequence). V was shortened by 5 bases and J by 5 bases, with 12 bases between the two germline ends.

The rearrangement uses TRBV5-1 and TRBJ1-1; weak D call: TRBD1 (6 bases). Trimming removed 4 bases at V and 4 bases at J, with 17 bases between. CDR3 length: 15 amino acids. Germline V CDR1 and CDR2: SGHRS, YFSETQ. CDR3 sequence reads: CASSAAKQGTTEAFF. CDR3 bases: TGCGCCAGCAGCGCGGCAAAACAGGGTACCACTGAAGCTTTCTTT. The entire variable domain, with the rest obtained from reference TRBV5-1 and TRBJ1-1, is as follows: KAGVTQTPRYLIKTRGQQVTLSCSPISGHRSVSWYQQTPGQGLQFLFEYFSETQRNKGNFPGRFSGRQFSNSRSEMNVSTLELGDSALYLCASSAAKQGTTEAFFGQGTRLTVV.

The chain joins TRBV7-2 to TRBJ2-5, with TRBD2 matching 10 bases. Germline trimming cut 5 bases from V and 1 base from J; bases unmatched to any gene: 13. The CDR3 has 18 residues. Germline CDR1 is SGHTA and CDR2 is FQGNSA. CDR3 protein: CASSPNLAGGTTQETQYF. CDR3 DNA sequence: TGTGCCAGCAGCCCCAACTTAGCGGGAGGCACAACCCAAGAGACCCAGTACTTC. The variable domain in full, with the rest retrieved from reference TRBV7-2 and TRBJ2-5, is GAGVSQSPSNKVTEKGKDVELRCDPISGHTALYWYRQSLGQGLEFLIYFQGNSAPDKSGLPSDRFSAERTGGSVSTLTIQRTQQEDSAVYLCASSPNLAGGTTQETQYFGPGTRLLVL.

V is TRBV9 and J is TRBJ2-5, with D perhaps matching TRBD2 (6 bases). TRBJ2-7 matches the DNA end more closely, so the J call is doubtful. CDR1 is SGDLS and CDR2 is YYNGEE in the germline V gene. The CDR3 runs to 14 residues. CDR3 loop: CASSVAGGTYEQYF. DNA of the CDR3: TGTGCCAGCAGCGTAGCGGGCGGGACCTACGAGCAGTACTTC.

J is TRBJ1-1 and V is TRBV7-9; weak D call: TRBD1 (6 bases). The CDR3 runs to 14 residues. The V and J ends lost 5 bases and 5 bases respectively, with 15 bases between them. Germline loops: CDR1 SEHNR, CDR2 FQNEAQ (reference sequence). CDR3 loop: CASSPPGRGTEAFF. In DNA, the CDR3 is TGTGCCAGCAGCCCTCCAGGGAGGGGGACTGAAGCTTTCTTT.

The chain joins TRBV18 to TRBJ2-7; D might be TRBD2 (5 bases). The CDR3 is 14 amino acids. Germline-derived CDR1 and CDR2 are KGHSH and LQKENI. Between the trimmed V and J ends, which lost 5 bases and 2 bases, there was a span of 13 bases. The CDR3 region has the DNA TGTGCCAGCTCAAAGGACGGACTCCCCTACGAGCAGTACTTC. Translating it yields CASSKDGLPYEQYF.

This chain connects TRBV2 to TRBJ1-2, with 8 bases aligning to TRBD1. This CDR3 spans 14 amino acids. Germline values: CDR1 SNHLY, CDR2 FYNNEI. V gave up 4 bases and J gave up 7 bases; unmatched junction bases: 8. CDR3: CASSGTGSRSGYTF. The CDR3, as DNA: TGTGCCAGCAGTGGGACAGGGTCGCGGTCTGGCTACACCTTC.

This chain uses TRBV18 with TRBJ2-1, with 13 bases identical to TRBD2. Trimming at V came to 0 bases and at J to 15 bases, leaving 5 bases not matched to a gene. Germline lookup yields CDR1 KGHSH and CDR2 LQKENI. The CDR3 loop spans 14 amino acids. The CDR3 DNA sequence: TGTGCCAGCTCACCACCGACTAGCGGGAGGCAACGGTTCTTC. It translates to CASSPPTSGRQRFF.

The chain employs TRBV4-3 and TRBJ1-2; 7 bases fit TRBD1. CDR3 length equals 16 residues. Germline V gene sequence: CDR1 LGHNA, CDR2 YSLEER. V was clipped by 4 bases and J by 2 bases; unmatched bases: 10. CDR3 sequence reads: CASSPGAGGMNYGYTF. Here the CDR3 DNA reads TGCGCCAGCAGCCCCGGTGCAGGGGGAATGAACTATGGCTACACCTTC.

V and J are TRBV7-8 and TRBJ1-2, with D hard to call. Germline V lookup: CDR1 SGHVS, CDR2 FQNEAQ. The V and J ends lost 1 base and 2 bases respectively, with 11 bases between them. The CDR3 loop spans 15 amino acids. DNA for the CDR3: TGTGCCAGCAGCTTAGTTCCGGGTTTGAACTATGGCTACACCTTC. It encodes CASSLVPGLNYGYTF.

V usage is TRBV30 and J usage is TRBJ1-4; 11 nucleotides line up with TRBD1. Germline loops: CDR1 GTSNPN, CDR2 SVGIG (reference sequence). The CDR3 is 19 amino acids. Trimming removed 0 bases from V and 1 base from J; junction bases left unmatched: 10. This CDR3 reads CAWSVLGPGTGGTNEKLFF. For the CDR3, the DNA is TGTGCCTGGAGTGTACTCGGCCCCGGGACAGGGGGAACTAATGAAAAACTGTTTTTT.

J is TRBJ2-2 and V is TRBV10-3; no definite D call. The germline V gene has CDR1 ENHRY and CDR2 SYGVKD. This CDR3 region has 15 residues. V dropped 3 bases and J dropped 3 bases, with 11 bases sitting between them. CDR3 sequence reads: CAISDQVKDTGELFF. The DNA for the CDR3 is TGTGCCATCAGTGACCAGGTTAAGGACACCGGGGAGCTGTTTTTT.

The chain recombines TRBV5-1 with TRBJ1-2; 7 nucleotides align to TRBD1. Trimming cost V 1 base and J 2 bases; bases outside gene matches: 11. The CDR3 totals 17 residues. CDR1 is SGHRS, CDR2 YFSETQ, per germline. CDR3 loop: CASSLFNRGFGNYGYTF. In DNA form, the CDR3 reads TGCGCCAGCAGCTTGTTTAACAGGGGTTTCGGGAACTATGGCTACACCTTC.

CDR3 region: CASSPGGDSPYF. Here the CDR3 DNA reads TGTGCCAGCAGCCCCGGTGGGGACTCCCCGTATTTT. The gene calls are TRBV7-2 and TRBJ2-3; D possibly corresponds to TRBD2 (6 bases). V shed 5 bases and J shed 14 bases, with 17 bases lying between them. This CDR3 contains 12 residues. CDR1 and CDR2 (germline): SGHTA, FQGNSA.

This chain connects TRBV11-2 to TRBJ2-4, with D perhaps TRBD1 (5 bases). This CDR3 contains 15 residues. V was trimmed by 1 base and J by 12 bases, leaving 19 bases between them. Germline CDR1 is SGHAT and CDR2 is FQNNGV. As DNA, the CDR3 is TGTGCCAGCAGCTTAGTTATGGCAGGGCTCGTCACTCAGTACTTC. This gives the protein CASSLVMAGLVTQYF.

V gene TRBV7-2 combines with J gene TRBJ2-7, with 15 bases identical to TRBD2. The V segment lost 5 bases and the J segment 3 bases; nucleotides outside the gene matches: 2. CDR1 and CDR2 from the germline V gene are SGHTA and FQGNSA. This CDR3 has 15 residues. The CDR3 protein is CASSGTSGRLYEQYF. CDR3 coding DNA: TGTGCCAGCAGCGGGACTAGCGGGAGGCTCTACGAGCAGTACTTC.

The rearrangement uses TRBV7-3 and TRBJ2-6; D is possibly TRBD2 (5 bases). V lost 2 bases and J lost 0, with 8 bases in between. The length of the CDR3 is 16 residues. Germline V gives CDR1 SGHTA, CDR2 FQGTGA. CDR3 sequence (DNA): TGTGCCAGCAGCTTACTAGCCAACTCTGGGGCCAACGTCCTGACTTTC. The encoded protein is CASSLLANSGANVLTF.

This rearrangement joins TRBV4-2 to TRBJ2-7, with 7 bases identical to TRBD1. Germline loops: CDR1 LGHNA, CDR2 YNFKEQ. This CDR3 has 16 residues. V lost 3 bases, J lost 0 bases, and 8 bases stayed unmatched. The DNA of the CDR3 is TGTGCCAGCAGCCAGTCGACCCGGGACAGCTCCTACGAGCAGTACTTC. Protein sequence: CASSQSTRDSSYEQYF.

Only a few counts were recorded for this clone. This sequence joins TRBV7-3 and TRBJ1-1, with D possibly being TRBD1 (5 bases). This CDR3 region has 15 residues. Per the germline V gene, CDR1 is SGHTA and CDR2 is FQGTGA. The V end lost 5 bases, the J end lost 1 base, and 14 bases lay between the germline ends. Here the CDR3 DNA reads TGTGCCAGCAGCCCCGGGCGGGGCAAGAACACTGAAGCTTTCTTT. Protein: CASSPGRGKNTEAFF.

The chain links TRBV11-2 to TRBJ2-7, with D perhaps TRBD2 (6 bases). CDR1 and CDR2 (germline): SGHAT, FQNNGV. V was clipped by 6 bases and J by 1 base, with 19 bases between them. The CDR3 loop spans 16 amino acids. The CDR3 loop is CASSFAGSGPSYEQYF. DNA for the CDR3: TGTGCCAGCAGTTTTGCCGGAAGCGGGCCGTCCTACGAGCAGTACTTC. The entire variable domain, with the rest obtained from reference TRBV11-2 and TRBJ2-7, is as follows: EAGVAQSPRYKIIEKRQSVAFWCNPISGHATLYWYQQILGQGPKLLIQFQNNGVVDDSQLPKDRFSAERLKGVDSTLKIQPAKLEDSAVYLCASSFAGSGPSYEQYFGPGTRLTVT.